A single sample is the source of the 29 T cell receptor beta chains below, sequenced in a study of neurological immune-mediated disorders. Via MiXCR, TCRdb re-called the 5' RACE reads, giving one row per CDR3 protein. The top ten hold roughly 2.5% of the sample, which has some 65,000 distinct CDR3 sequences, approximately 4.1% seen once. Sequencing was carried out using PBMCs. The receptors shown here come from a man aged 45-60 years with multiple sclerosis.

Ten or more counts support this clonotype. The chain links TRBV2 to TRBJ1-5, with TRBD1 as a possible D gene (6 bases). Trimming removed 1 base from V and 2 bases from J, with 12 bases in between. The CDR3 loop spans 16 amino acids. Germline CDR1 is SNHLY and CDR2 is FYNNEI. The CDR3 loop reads CASSEGGARGNQPQHF. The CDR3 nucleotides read TGTGCCAGCAGTGAAGGGGGGGCGAGGGGCAATCAGCCCCAGCATTTT.

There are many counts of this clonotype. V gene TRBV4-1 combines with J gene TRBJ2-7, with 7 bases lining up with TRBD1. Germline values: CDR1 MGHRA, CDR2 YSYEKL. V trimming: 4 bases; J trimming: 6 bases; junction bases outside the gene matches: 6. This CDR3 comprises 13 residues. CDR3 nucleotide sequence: TGCGCCAGCAGCCTTCGACAGGGCCGCGAGCAGTACTTC. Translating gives CASSLRQGREQYF.

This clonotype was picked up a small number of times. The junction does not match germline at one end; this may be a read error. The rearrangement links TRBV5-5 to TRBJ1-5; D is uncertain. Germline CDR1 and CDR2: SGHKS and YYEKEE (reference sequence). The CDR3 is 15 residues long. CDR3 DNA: TGTGCCAGCAGCTTCCTTGCAGGAGGTCGTCAGCCCCAGAATTTT. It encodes CASSFLAGGRQPQNF.

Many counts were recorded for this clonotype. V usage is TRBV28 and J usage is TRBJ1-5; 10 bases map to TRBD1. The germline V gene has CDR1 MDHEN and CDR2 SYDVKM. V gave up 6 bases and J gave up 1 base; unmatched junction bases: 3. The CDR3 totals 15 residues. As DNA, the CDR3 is TGTGCCAGCAGAGAGACAGGGGGCAGCAATCAGCCCCAGCATTTT. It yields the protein CASRETGGSNQPQHF.

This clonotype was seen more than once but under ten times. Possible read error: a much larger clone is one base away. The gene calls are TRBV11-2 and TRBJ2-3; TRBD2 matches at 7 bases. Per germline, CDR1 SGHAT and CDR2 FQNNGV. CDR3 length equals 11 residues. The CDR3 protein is CASSAGDTKYF. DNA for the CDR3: TGTGCCAGCAGCGCGGGAGATACGAAGTATTTT.

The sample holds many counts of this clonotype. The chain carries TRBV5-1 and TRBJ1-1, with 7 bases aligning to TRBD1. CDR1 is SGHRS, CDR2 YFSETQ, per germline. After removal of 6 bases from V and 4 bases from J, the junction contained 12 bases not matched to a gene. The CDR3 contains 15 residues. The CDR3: CASIDPTGSGTEAFF. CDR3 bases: TGCGCCAGCATCGACCCGACAGGGTCTGGCACTGAAGCTTTCTTT.

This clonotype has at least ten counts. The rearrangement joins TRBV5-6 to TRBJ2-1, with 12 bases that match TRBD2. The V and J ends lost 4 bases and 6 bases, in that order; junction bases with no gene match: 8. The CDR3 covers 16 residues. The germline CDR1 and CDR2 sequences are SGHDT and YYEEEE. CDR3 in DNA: TGTGCCAGCAGCCCCAGGACTAGCGGGGTCCTCAATGAGCAGTTCTTC. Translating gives CASSPRTSGVLNEQFF.

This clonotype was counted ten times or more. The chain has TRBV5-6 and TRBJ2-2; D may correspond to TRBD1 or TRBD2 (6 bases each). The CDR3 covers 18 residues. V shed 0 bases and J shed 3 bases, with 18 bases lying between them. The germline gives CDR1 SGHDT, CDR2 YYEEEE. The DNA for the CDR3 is TGTGCCAGCAGCTTGGTTGTGAGGGGGGAGGCGGACACCGGGGAGCTGTTTTTT. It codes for CASSLVVRGEADTGELFF.

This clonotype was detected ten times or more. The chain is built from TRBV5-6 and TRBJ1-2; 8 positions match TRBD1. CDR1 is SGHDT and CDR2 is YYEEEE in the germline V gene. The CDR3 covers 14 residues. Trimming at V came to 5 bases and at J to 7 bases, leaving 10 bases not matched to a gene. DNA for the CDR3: TGTGCCAGCAGATTATTAGGACAGGGAAGTGGCTACACCTTC. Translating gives CASRLLGQGSGYTF.

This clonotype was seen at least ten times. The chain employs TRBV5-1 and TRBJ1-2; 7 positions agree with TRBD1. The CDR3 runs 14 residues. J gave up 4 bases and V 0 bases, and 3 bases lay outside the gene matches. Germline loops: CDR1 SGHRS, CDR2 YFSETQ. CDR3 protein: CASSLGQGTYGYTF. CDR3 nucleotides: TGCGCCAGCAGCTTGGGACAGGGAACCTATGGCTACACCTTC.

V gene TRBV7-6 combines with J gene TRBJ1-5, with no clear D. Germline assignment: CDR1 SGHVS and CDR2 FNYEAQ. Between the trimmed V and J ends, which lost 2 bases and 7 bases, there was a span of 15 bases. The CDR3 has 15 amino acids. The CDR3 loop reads CASSLSWGVEQPQHF. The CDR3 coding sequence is TGTGCCAGCAGCTTAAGTTGGGGAGTAGAGCAGCCCCAGCATTTT.

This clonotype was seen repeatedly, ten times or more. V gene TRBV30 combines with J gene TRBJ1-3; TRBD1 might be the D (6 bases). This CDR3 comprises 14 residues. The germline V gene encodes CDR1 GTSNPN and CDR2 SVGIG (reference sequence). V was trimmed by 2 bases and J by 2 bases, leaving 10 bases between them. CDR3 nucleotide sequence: TGTGCCTGGAGTCCCGGACAGCCTGGAAACACCATATATTTT. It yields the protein CAWSPGQPGNTIYF.

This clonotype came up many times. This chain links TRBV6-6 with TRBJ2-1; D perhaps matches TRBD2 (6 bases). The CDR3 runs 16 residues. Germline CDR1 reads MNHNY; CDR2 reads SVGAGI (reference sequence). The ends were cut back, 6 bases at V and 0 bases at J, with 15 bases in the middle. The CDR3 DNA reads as TGTGCCAGCAGCTGGGACGGACTAAGCTCCTACAATGAGCAGTTCTTC. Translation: CASSWDGLSSYNEQFF.

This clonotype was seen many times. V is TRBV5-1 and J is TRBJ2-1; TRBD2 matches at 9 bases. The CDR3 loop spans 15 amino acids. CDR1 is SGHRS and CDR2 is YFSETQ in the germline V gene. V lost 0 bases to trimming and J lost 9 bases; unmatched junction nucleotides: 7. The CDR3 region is CASSLEAGGHSEQFF. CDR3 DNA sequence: TGCGCCAGCAGCTTGGAGGCGGGGGGGCATAGTGAGCAGTTCTTC.

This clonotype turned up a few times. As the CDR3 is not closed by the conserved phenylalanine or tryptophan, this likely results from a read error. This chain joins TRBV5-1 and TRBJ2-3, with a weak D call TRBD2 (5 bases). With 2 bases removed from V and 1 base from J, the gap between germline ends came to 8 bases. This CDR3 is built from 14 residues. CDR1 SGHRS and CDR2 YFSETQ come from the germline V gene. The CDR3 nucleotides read TGCGCCAGCAGCTTAGCGGCCCGCACAGATACGCAGTATTTG. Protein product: CASSLAARTDTQYL.

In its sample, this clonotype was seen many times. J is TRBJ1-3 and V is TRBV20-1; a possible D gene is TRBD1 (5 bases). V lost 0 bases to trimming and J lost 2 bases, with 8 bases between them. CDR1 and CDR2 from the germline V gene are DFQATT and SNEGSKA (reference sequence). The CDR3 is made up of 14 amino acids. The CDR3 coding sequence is TGCAGTGCTAGAGATCGCAGGGCTGGAAACACCATATATTTT. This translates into CSARDRRAGNTIYF.

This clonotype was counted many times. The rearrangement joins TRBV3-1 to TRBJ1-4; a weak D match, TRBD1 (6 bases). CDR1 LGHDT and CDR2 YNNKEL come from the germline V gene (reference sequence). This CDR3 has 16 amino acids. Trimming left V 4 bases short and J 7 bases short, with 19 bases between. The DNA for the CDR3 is TGTGCCAGCAGCCCCAGGGGAACAGGGACGGGTGAAAAACTGTTTTTT. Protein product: CASSPRGTGTGEKLFF.

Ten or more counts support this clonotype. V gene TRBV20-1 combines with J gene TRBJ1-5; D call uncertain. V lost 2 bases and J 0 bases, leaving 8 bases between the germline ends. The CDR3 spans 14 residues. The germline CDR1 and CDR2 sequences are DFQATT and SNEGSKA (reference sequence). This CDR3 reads CSARSEYSNQPQHF. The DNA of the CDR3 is TGCAGTGCTAGAAGTGAATATAGCAATCAGCCCCAGCATTTT.

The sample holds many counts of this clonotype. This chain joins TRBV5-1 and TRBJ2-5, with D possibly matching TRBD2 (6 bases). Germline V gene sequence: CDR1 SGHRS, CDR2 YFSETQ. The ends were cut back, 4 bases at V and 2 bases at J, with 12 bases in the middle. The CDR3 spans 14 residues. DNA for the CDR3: TGCGCCAGCAGCAGCCGACGGGGGCAAGAGACCCAGTACTTC. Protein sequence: CASSSRRGQETQYF. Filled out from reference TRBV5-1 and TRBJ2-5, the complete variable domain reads KAGVTQTPRYLIKTRGQQVTLSCSPISGHRSVSWYQQTPGQGLQFLFEYFSETQRNKGNFPGRFSGRQFSNSRSEMNVSTLELGDSALYLCASSSRRGQETQYFGPGTRLLVL.

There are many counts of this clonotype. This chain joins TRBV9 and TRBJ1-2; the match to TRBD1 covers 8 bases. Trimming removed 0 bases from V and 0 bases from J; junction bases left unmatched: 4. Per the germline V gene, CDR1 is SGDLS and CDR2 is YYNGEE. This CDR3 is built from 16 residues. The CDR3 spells CASSVAGTGPNYGYTF. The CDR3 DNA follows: TGTGCCAGCAGCGTAGCCGGGACAGGCCCTAACTATGGCTACACCTTC. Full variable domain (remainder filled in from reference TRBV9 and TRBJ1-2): DSGVTQTPKHLITATGQRVTLRCSPRSGDLSVYWYQQSLDQGLQFLIQYYNGEERAKGNILERFSAQQFPDLHSELNLSSLELGDSALYFCASSVAGTGPNYGYTFGSGTRLTVV.

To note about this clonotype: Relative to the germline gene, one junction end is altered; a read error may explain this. The CDR3 sequence: CASSSPRSIGVDSPLNF. Written as DNA, the CDR3 is TGTGCCAGCAGCTCCCCCCGCAGCATAGGGGTGGATTCACCCCTCAACTTT. The chain carries TRBV11-2 and TRBJ1-6; the D gene is possibly TRBD1 (5 bases). The CDR3 runs to 17 residues. From germline, CDR1 is SGHAT and CDR2 FQNNGV.

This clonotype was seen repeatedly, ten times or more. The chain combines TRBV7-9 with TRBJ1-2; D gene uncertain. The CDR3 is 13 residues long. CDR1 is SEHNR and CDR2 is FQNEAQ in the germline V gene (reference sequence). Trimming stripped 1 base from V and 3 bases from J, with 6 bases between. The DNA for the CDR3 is TGTGCCAGCAGCTTAGACCGGCACTATGGCTACACCTTC. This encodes CASSLDRHYGYTF.

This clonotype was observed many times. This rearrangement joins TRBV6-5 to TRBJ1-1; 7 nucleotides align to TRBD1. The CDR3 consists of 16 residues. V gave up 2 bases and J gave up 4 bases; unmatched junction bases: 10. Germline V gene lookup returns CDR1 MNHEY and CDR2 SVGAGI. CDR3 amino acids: CASSYDHDRVGTEAFF. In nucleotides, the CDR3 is TGTGCCAGCAGTTACGACCATGACAGGGTTGGCACTGAAGCTTTCTTT.

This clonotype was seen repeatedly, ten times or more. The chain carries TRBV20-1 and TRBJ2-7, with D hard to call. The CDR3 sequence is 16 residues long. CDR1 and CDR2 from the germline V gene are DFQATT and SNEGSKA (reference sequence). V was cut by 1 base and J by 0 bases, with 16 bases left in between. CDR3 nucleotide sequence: TGCAGTGCTAGAGTTCTAGTGCCCGGATCCTCCTACGAGCAGTACTTC. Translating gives CSARVLVPGSSYEQYF.

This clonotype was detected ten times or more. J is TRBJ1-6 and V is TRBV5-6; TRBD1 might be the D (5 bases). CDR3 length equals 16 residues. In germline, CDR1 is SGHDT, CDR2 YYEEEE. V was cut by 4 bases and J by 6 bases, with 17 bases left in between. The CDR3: CASSPPDREINSPLHF. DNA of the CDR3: TGTGCCAGCAGCCCACCAGACAGAGAGATTAATTCACCCCTCCACTTT.

CDR3: CASSQGRTLYNEQFF. CDR3 in DNA: TGTGCCAGCAGCCAAGGCCGGACCCTGTACAATGAGCAGTTCTTC. The J gene is TRBJ2-1, the V gene TRBV14; no firm D call. CDR3 length: 15 residues. The V gene's germline CDR1 is SGHDN and CDR2 FVKESK. V shed 1 base and J shed 4 bases, with 11 bases lying between them.

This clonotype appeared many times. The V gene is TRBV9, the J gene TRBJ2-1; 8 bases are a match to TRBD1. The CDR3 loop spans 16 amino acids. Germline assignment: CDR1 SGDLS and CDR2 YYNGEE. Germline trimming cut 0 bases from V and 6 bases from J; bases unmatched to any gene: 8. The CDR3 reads CASSVGGQGNSNEQFF. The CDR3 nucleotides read TGTGCCAGCAGCGTAGGAGGACAGGGCAATAGCAATGAGCAGTTCTTC.

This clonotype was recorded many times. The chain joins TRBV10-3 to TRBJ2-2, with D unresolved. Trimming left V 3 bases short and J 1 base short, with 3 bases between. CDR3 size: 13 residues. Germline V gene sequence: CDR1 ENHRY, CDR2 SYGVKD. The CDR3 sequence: CAISDVNTGELFF. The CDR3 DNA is TGTGCCATCAGTGACGTGAACACCGGGGAGCTGTTTTTT.

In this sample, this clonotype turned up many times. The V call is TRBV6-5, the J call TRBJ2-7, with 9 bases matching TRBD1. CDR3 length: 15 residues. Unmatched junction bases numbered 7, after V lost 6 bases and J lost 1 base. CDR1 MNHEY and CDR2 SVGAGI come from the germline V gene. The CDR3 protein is CASSAGTGTSYEQYV. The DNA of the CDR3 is TGTGCCAGCAGCGCCGGGACAGGGACGTCCTACGAGCAGTACGTC.